Listed here are 29 T cell receptor beta chains from one sample, sequenced in a study of blood T cell repertoires in COVID-19 (dated by TCRdb to 2020 to 2021). Receptor libraries were prepared by the immunoSEQ multiplex PCR assay. Here the immuneACCESS table is served through TCRdb, limited to in-frame sequences with V and J called. Missing clones are a known gap in these copies; in checked studies unresolved V genes cover under half, and the rest lacks a known reason. A total of more than 200,000 clones appear in this sample, approximately 79% of them only once. In total, the top ten clones hold roughly 4% of the sample. Sequencing was performed on peripheral blood. These receptors all stem from a woman in her 40s with active or convalescent COVID-19.

J is TRBJ1-1 and V is TRBV27; tentative D call: TRBD1 (6 bases). CDR1 is MNHEY, CDR2 SMNVEV, per germline (reference sequence). The V and J ends lost 3 bases and 1 base respectively, with 12 bases between them. The CDR3 totals 15 residues. CDR3 region: CASSFLQGENTEAFF. CDR3 in DNA: TGTGCCAGCAGTTTTTTACAGGGTGAGAACACTGAAGCTTTCTTT.

Concerning this clone: The germline gene is not matched at one end of the junction; a read error may be the cause. This sequence joins TRBV28 and TRBJ2-3; D perhaps matches TRBD1 (6 bases). Per germline, CDR1 MDHEN and CDR2 SYDVKM. This CDR3 comprises 15 residues. CDR3 amino acids: CANSMDSPITDTQYF. The CDR3 DNA sequence: TGTGCCAACAGTATGGACAGTCCTATCACAGATACGCAGTATTTT. Drawing the rest from reference TRBV28 and TRBJ2-3, the complete variable domain is DVKVTQSSRYLVKRTGEKVFLECVQDMDHENMFWYRQDPGLGLRLIYFSYDVKMKEKGDIPEGYSVSREKKERFSLILESASTNQTSMYLCANSMDSPITDTQYFGPGTRLTVL.

The V call is TRBV30, the J call TRBJ1-5, with D possibly TRBD1 on 6 matching bases. The CDR3 sequence is 15 residues long. Germline CDR1 and CDR2: GTSNPN and SVGIG (reference sequence). With 0 bases removed from V and 7 bases from J, the gap between germline ends came to 16 bases. The CDR3 here is CAWSVERGSKQPQHF. CDR3 bases: TGTGCCTGGAGTGTAGAGAGGGGGTCTAAACAGCCCCAGCATTTT.

The chain joins TRBV7-9 to TRBJ1-6; D unclear. CDR1 and CDR2 from the germline V gene are SEHNR and FQNEAQ (reference sequence). The CDR3 is made up of 12 amino acids. Trimming removed 1 base at V and 13 bases at J, with 8 bases between. CDR3 protein: CASSLVVGPLHF. The CDR3 DNA reads as TGTGCCAGCAGCTTAGTAGTCGGTCCCCTCCACTTT.

The chain joins TRBV9 to TRBJ2-3; 10 bases fit TRBD1. Germline lookup yields CDR1 SGDLS and CDR2 YYNGEE. Unmatched junction bases numbered 5, after V lost 3 bases and J lost 4 bases. The CDR3 has 15 residues. The DNA for the CDR3 is TGTGCCAGCAGCGCCGACAGGGGGCTTCCAGATACGCAGTATTTT. It is translated as CASSADRGLPDTQYF.

The chain links TRBV7-3 to TRBJ2-5; 10 bases align to TRBD2. V shed 5 bases, J shed 0 bases, and the junction held 12 bases outside the gene matches. There are 18 residues in the CDR3. CDR1 and CDR2 (germline): SGHTA, FQGTGA. The CDR3 reads CASSPVSGGPGYQETQYF. DNA for the CDR3: TGTGCCAGCAGCCCCGTTAGCGGGGGGCCTGGGTACCAAGAGACCCAGTACTTC.

The gene calls are TRBV19 and TRBJ2-3, with TRBD2 identical over 8 bases. This CDR3 is built from 16 residues. The ends lost 4 bases at V and 1 base at J; junction bases unmatched: 7. The germline gives CDR1 LNHDA, CDR2 SQIVND (reference sequence). The CDR3 is CASSSLSGRGTDTQYF. The DNA for the CDR3 is TGTGCCAGTAGTAGCCTCAGCGGGAGAGGCACAGATACGCAGTATTTT.

This rearrangement joins TRBV11-2 to TRBJ1-2; possible D gene TRBD1, 6 bases. This CDR3 is built from 14 residues. From germline, CDR1 is SGHAT and CDR2 FQNNGV. V dropped 1 base and J dropped 2 bases, with 8 bases sitting between them. The CDR3 DNA sequence: TGTGCCAGCAGCTTAGGGGGGCAGAACTATGGCTACACCTTC. Translated, it gives CASSLGGQNYGYTF. Variable domain in full (rest from reference TRBV11-2 and TRBJ1-2): EAGVAQSPRYKIIEKRQSVAFWCNPISGHATLYWYQQILGQGPKLLIQFQNNGVVDDSQLPKDRFSAERLKGVDSTLKIQPAKLEDSAVYLCASSLGGQNYGYTFGSGTRLTVV.

This chain joins TRBV2 and TRBJ2-1; D uncertain. Per the germline V gene, CDR1 is SNHLY and CDR2 is FYNNEI. Trimming took off 7 bases at V and 4 bases at J, with 17 bases between the two ends. CDR3 length: 15 amino acids. The CDR3 is CASNEASPRYNEQFF. The CDR3 DNA sequence: TGTGCCAGCAATGAGGCCTCCCCGAGGTACAATGAGCAGTTCTTC.

The chain links TRBV7-9 to TRBJ1-2, with 7 nucleotides matching TRBD1. Germline loops: CDR1 SEHNR, CDR2 FQNEAQ (reference sequence). The CDR3 is 14 amino acids. The ends lost 5 bases at V and 4 bases at J; junction bases unmatched: 7. For the CDR3, the DNA is TGTGCCAGCAGCAACAGGGGAGAGGCCTATGGCTACACCTTC. Translating it yields CASSNRGEAYGYTF.

This sequence joins TRBV3-1 (or the pseudogene TRBV3-2) and TRBJ1-3, with D tentatively TRBD1 (6 bases). Looked up from germline, CDR1 is LGHDT and CDR2 is YNNKEL (reference sequence). CDR3 length equals 16 residues. The ends were cut back, 4 bases at V and 6 bases at J, with 19 bases in the middle. This chain's CDR3 is CASSLLPPQGQNTIYF. CDR3 coding DNA: TGTGCCAGCAGCCTCCTACCCCCCCAGGGGCAAAACACCATATATTTT.

V and J are TRBV30 and TRBJ1-6; TRBD1 might be the D (6 bases). Germline CDR1 GTSNPN, CDR2 SVGIG (reference sequence). The CDR3 consists of 14 residues. Trimming pared 8 bases from V and 7 bases from J, leaving 18 bases between. CDR3 sequence (DNA): TGTGCCCGGAATGCAGGGGTGCGGAATTCACCCCTCCACTTT. Translating it yields CARNAGVRNSPLHF.

The V and J genes are TRBV9 and TRBJ1-6; 7 bases fit TRBD1. This CDR3 region has 15 residues. CDR1 SGDLS and CDR2 YYNGEE come from the germline V gene. V gave up 4 bases and J gave up 6 bases; unmatched junction bases: 7. The CDR3 is CASSPPGTANSPLHF. CDR3 coding DNA: TGTGCCAGCAGCCCACCCGGGACAGCTAATTCACCCCTCCACTTT.

This clone was counted once. V and J are TRBV6-1 and TRBJ1-3; 7 bases match TRBD1. The V segment lost 2 bases and the J segment 1 base; nucleotides outside the gene matches: 2. The germline gives CDR1 MNHNS, CDR2 SASEGT. The CDR3 has 15 amino acids. CDR3 residues: CASSERQGSGNTIYF. The CDR3 DNA follows: TGTGCCAGCAGTGAAAGACAGGGATCTGGAAACACCATATATTTT.

The chain is built from TRBV3-1 (or the pseudogene TRBV3-2) and TRBJ2-5; D possibly corresponds to TRBD2 (6 bases). The CDR3 runs to 14 residues. Germline lookup yields CDR1 LGHDT and CDR2 YNNKEL (reference sequence). The V and J ends lost 4 bases and 4 bases respectively, with 13 bases between them. The CDR3 protein is CASSPRGDLETQYF. CDR3 in DNA: TGTGCCAGCAGCCCTAGAGGGGACTTAGAGACCCAGTACTTC.

The chain recombines TRBV10-3 with TRBJ2-3; the match to TRBD1 covers 9 bases. Germline CDR1 and CDR2: ENHRY and SYGVKD. V trimming: 4 bases; J trimming: 4 bases; junction bases outside the gene matches: 6. The CDR3 runs 15 residues. The CDR3 DNA reads TGTGCCATCAGTGGACCGGGACAGGGCCCAGATACGCAGTATTTT. This gives the protein CAISGPGQGPDTQYF.

The V and J genes are TRBV11-2 and TRBJ2-2; D ambiguous. This CDR3 is built from 14 residues. The germline V gene encodes CDR1 SGHAT and CDR2 FQNNGV. Trimming took off 5 bases at V and 2 bases at J, with 9 bases between the two ends. The CDR3 loop reads CASSPLSNTGELFF. CDR3 coding DNA: TGTGCCAGCAGCCCCTTAAGCAACACCGGGGAGCTGTTTTTT.

The gene calls are TRBV7-3 and TRBJ2-1; D is possibly TRBD1 (6 bases). V dropped 0 bases and J dropped 5 bases, with 8 bases sitting between them. The length of the CDR3 is 14 residues. CDR1 and CDR2 (germline): SGHTA, FQGTGA. CDR3 protein: CASSLTGTNNEQFF. As DNA, the CDR3 is TGTGCCAGCAGCTTAACCGGGACAAACAATGAGCAGTTCTTC.

Here the CDR3 reads CASSLEAAGGTQYF. Here the CDR3 DNA reads TGTGCCAGCAGCTTAGAAGCGGCGGGAGGTACGCAGTATTTT. The chain is built from TRBV13 and TRBJ2-3; 8 bases map to TRBD2. The CDR3 length is 14 residues. Trimming cost V 1 base and J 8 bases; bases outside gene matches: 5. From germline, CDR1 is PRHDT and CDR2 FYEKMQ (reference sequence).

This chain links TRBV18 with TRBJ1-5; no firm D call. Germline loops: CDR1 KGHSH, CDR2 LQKENI. The V gene lost 2 bases and the J gene lost 2 bases, with 4 bases spanning the gap. The CDR3 totals 13 residues. CDR3 residues: CASSPVGNQPQHF. As DNA, the CDR3 is TGTGCCAGCTCACCAGTCGGCAATCAGCCCCAGCATTTT. Looking up the rest from reference TRBV18 and TRBJ1-5 gives the full variable domain: NAGVMQNPRHLVRRRGQEARLRCSPMKGHSHVYWYRQLPEEGLKFMVYLQKENIIDESGMPKERFSAEFPKEGPSILRIQQVVRGDSAAYFCASSPVGNQPQHFGDGTRLSIL.

The chain couples TRBV7-2 to TRBJ1-6; the D gene is possibly TRBD1 (5 bases). Per the germline V gene, CDR1 is SGHTA and CDR2 is FQGNSA. The CDR3 contains 15 residues. V gave up 5 bases and J gave up 7 bases, with 15 bases separating them. CDR3 amino acids: CASSNSGVGNSPLHF. CDR3 nucleotides: TGTGCCAGCAGCAACTCGGGGGTGGGCAATTCACCCCTCCACTTT.

The J gene is TRBJ2-7, the V gene TRBV2; TRBD2 aligns across 9 bases. The CDR3 totals 14 residues. Trimming cost V 8 bases and J 0 bases; bases outside gene matches: 5. Germline V gives CDR1 SNHLY, CDR2 FYNNEI. The CDR3 loop is CASDPSGTSYEQYV. CDR3 sequence (DNA): TGTGCCAGCGACCCTAGCGGGACCTCCTACGAGCAGTACGTC.

This rearrangement joins TRBV7-6 to TRBJ1-4; tentative D call: TRBD1 (5 bases). Looked up from germline, CDR1 is SGHVS and CDR2 is FNYEAQ. V lost 1 base to trimming and J lost 0 bases, with 15 bases between them. The CDR3 totals 18 residues. This chain's CDR3 is CASSLVRVTDPTNEKLFF. The DNA for the CDR3 is TGTGCCAGCAGCTTAGTTCGTGTGACAGACCCAACTAATGAAAAACTGTTTTTT.

This clone was observed once. The rearrangement uses TRBV5-1 and TRBJ2-7, with a possible D match to TRBD1 (6 bases). The CDR3 runs to 14 residues. Per the germline V gene, CDR1 is SGHRS and CDR2 is YFSETQ. Trimming left V 5 bases short and J 3 bases short, with 15 bases between. The CDR3 nucleotides read TGCGCCAGCAGTCGTCGGGACACTTACTACGAGCAGTACTTC. Translating it yields CASSRRDTYYEQYF.

The chain is built from TRBV7-9 and TRBJ2-3; 8 nucleotides line up with TRBD1. This CDR3 spans 14 amino acids. The V segment lost 1 base and the J segment 4 bases; nucleotides outside the gene matches: 1. Germline CDR1 reads SEHNR; CDR2 reads FQNEAQ (reference sequence). For the CDR3, the DNA is TGTGCCAGCAGCTTAGGGACAGGGTCAGATACGCAGTATTTT. Amino acid sequence: CASSLGTGSDTQYF.

The chain couples TRBV2 to TRBJ2-1; TRBD1 matches at 8 bases. Trimming cost V 9 bases and J 6 bases; bases outside gene matches: 4. The CDR3 consists of 12 residues. CDR1 SNHLY and CDR2 FYNNEI come from the germline V gene. The DNA of the CDR3 is TGTGCCAGGACAGGGGACGGCAATGAGCAGTTCTTC. It is translated as CARTGDGNEQFF.

This rearrangement joins TRBV30 to TRBJ1-1; 7 positions match TRBD1. This CDR3 has 14 residues. V shed 6 bases and J 0 bases; nucleotides not matched to a gene: 7. Germline CDR1 is GTSNPN and CDR2 is SVGIG (reference sequence). The CDR3 DNA is TGTGCCTGCTTAAAGACAGGGTTGAACACTGAAGCTTTCTTT. This gives the protein CACLKTGLNTEAFF.

This chain joins TRBV5-4 and TRBJ2-5; 9 nucleotides align to TRBD1. CDR1 and CDR2 (germline): SGHNT, YYREEE (reference sequence). The CDR3 covers 15 residues. J was trimmed by 7 bases and V by 4 bases; bases with no gene match: 11. The CDR3 reads CASSHRDRDGGTQYF. CDR3 in DNA: TGTGCCAGCAGCCACCGGGACAGGGATGGGGGGACCCAGTACTTC. The whole variable domain, remainder taken from reference TRBV5-4 and TRBJ2-5, is ETGVTQSPTHLIKTRGQQVTLRCSSQSGHNTVSWYQQALGQGPQFIFQYYREEENGRGNFPPRFSGLQFPNYSSELNVNALELDDSALYLCASSHRDRDGGTQYFGPGTRLLVL.

The V and J genes are TRBV5-1 and TRBJ2-3, with TRBD2 matching over 8 bases. Trimming at V came to 4 bases and at J to 0 bases, leaving 7 bases not matched to a gene. Germline CDR1 SGHRS, CDR2 YFSETQ. The CDR3 contains 16 residues. The CDR3 nucleotides read TGCGCCAGCAGCCTCCCCTCTAGCGGGAGCACAGATACGCAGTATTTT. This sequence encodes CASSLPSSGSTDTQYF.